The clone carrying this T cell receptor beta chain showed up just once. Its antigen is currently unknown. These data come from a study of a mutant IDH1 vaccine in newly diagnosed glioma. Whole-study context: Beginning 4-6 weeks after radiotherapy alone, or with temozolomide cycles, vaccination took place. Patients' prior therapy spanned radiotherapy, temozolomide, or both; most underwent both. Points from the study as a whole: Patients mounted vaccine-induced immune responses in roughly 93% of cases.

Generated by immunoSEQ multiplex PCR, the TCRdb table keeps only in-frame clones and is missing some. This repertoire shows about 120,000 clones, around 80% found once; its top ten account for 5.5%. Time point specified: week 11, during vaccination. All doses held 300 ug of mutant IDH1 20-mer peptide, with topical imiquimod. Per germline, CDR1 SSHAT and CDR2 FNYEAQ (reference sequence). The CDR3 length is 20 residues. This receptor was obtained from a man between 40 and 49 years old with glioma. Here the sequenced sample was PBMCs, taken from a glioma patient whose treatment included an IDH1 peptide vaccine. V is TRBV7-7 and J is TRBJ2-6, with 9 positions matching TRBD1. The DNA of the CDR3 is TGTGCTAGTTTCTGGGGGACAGGGCCGTACCAAAGTTCTGGGGCCAACGTCCTGACTTTC. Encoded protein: CASFWGTGPYQSSGANVLTF.